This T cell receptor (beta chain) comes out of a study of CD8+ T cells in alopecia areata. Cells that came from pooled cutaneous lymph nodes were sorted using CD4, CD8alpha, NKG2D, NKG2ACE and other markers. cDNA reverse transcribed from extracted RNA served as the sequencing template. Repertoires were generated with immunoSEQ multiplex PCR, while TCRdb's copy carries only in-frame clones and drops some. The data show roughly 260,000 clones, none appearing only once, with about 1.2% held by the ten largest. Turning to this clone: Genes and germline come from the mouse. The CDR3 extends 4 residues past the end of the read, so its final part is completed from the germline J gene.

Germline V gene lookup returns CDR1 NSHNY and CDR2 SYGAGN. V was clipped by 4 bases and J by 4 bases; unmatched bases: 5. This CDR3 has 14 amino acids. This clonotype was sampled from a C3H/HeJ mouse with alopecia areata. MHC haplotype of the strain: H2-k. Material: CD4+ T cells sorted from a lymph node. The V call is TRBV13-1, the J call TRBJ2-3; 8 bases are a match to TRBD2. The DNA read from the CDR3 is TGTGCCAGCAGTCAGGGACTGGCCTCAGAA. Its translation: CASSQGLASE. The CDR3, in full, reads CASSQGLASETLYF.